This TCR beta chain was obtained from a study of T-cell reconstitution after alpha-beta-depleted transplantation in children. Germline V gene lookup returns CDR1 KGHDR and CDR2 SFDVKD. CDR3 size: 17 residues. V was cut by 0 bases and J by 3 bases, with 13 bases left in between. As it was prepared, the TCRbeta library received unique molecular identifiers. Each CDR3 protein gets one entry after TCRdb re-called the PCR reads with MiXCR. Of roughly 200,000 distinct CDR3 sequences in the sample, around 6.8% are singletons; the top ten hold approximately 3%. This clonotype was seen at least ten times. This chain links TRBV24-1 with TRBJ2-2; the D gene is possibly TRBD2 (6 bases). The material sequenced was PBMCs from the stem cell graft donor, taken from the stem cell graft. The clonotype comes from a human donor who donated a stem cell graft to a child with Wiskott-Aldrich syndrome. The CDR3 loop is CATSDLRASGDTGELFF. CDR3 nucleotide sequence: TGTGCCACCAGTGATTTGAGGGCCTCGGGAGACACCGGGGAGCTGTTTTTT.